This is a list of T cell receptor beta chains from one sample in a study of metastatic and nonmetastatic thyroid tumors. TCRdb used MiXCR to call clones anew from the PCR reads. The sample contains approximately 14,000 clones, about 12% of which appear only once. Source material: blood. The receptors were gathered from a female donor with papillary thyroid cancer or a benign thyroid nodule (not recorded which). Some clones in this sample may be carry-over from other donors' samples. Both conserved end residues are part of each CDR3. D genes are given only for firm matches. The listing skips clone size in some rows; elsewhere it reads once, few, many or a size class.

D: -
V: TRBV20-1
J: TRBJ2-3
size: many
CDR3: CSARPGSRGDTQYF
DNA: TGCAGTGCTAGGCCGGGATCCAGGGGAGATACGCAGTATTTT

D: TRBD1
V: TRBV9
J: TRBJ2-1
size: -
CDR3: CASSGTGDNEQFF
DNA: TGTGCCAGCAGCGGGACAGGGGACAATGAGCAGTTCTTC

D: -
V: TRBV29-1
J: TRBJ2-7
size: many
CDR3: CSVEVGVYEQYF
DNA: TGCAGCGTTGAAGTCGGGGTCTACGAGCAGTACTTC

D: TRBD2
V: TRBV11-1
J: TRBJ2-1
size: many
CDR3: CASSLEIGLAYGEQFF
DNA: TGTGCCAGCAGCTTAGAAATCGGACTAGCGTATGGTGAGCAGTTCTTC

D: -
V: TRBV6-1
J: TRBJ2-7
size: medium-sized
CDR3: CASSEAHSGTYEQYF
DNA: TGTGCCAGCAGTGAAGCGCACAGCGGAACCTACGAGCAGTACTTC

D: -
V: TRBV4-1
J: TRBJ1-1
size: many
CDR3: CASSQGAGINTEAFF
DNA: TGCGCCAGCAGCCAAGGGGCCGGAATCAACACTGAAGCTTTCTTT

D: -
V: TRBV20-1
J: TRBJ1-2
size: -
CDR3: CSANEKAYGYTF
DNA: TGCAGTGCTAATGAGAAAGCCTATGGCTACACCTTC

D: -
V: TRBV27
J: TRBJ2-2
size: few
CDR3: CASSIDRRWNTGELFF
DNA: TGTGCCAGCAGTATCGACAGGAGGTGGAACACCGGGGAGCTGTTTTTT

D: -
V: TRBV18
J: TRBJ2-7
size: many
CDR3: CASSPDSYEQYF
DNA: TGTGCCAGCTCACCGGACAGCTACGAGCAGTACTTC

D: TRBD1
V: TRBV7-9
J: TRBJ1-1
size: many
CDR3: CASHRQGADTEAFF
DNA: TGTGCCAGCCATCGACAGGGAGCGGACACTGAAGCTTTCTTT

D: TRBD1
V: TRBV18
J: TRBJ1-5
size: many
CDR3: CASSPPGTGVNQPQHF
DNA: TGTGCCAGCTCACCACCCGGGACAGGGGTCAATCAGCCCCAGCATTTT

D: TRBD2
V: TRBV6-1
J: TRBJ2-7
size: medium-sized
CDR3: CASSASGGGAYEQYF
DNA: TGTGCCAGCAGTGCGTCCGGCGGGGGAGCCTACGAGCAGTACTTC

D: TRBD1
V: TRBV2
J: TRBJ1-6
size: medium-sized
CDR3: CASRGTDGRSPLHF
DNA: TGTGCCAGCAGGGGGACAGACGGTCGCTCACCCCTCCACTTT

D: -
V: TRBV6-1
J: TRBJ2-5
size: medium-sized
CDR3: CASNRQDTETQYF
DNA: TGTGCCAGCAATCGACAGGATACAGAGACCCAGTACTTC

D: -
V: TRBV29-1
J: TRBJ1-4
size: many
CDR3: CSVRTQLNEKLFF
DNA: TGCAGCGTTAGGACTCAGCTTAATGAAAAACTGTTTTTT

D: TRBD1
V: TRBV5-1
J: TRBJ2-1
size: once
CDR3: CASSLTPLVQGANEQFF
DNA: TGCGCCAGCAGCTTGACCCCTCTAGTACAGGGGGCTAATGAGCAGTTCTTC

D: TRBD1
V: TRBV12-5
J: TRBJ1-5
size: many
CDR3: CASGLVLGTRTGSNQPQHF
DNA: TGTGCTAGTGGTTTGGTACTCGGGACAAGGACAGGGAGCAATCAGCCCCAGCATTTT